This T cell receptor (beta chain) was obtained from a study of T cells in Graves' hyperthyroidism and ophthalmopathy (dated by TCRdb to between 2017 and 2020). For the study in its entirety: Peripheral blood was sampled at the time of initial diagnosis, prior to any treatment. TCR V-J signatures able to tell the groups apart were searched for in a discovery cohort of 90 to 100 patients, of whom 40 to 45 had Graves' ophthalmopathy and 57 had stable Graves' hyperthyroidism. Whether ophthalmopathy could be predicted prospectively was tested in an independent validation cohort made up of fewer than 20 hyperthyroidism patients plus 17 patients who later progressed to ophthalmopathy. The 100 discovery patients were randomly split 7:3 into training and test sets. In about 6 Graves' hyperthyroidism patients, the study also compared T-cell repertoires from thyroid tissue with T-cell repertoires from blood. After blood sampling, hyperthyroidism patients were treated with methimazole at a starting dose of 30 mg daily, and ophthalmopathy patients were treated with high-dose intravenous methylprednisolone. TCR Vbeta CDR3 sequencing of around 130 peripheral blood samples (roughly 41 ophthalmopathy, approximately 80 hyperthyroidism and about 17 progressor patients) is reported in the paper. Here is what the overall study found, with its caveats: A 13 V-J signature model separated ophthalmopathy from stable hyperthyroidism, with roughly 88% sensitivity and 81% to 82% specificity in cross-validation and 80%/75% in testing. Sample size was not statistically predetermined, and blinding of investigators to group allocation was not performed. During validation, the model predicted progression to ophthalmopathy a median of roughly 7.1 months ahead of onset, with almost 71% sensitivity and 72% to 80% specificity. Most expanded thyroid clonotypes (frequency above 0.001) were also detected in blood, a finding suggesting that blood repertoires may reflect thyroid immune responses.

CDR1 and CDR2 were assigned from the germline V gene (reference sequence) as LNHDA and SQIVND. Including the terminal cysteine and phenylalanine, the CDR3 comprises 12 residues. The CDR3 DNA has 36 bases and is translated from base 1. V drops 6 bases and J drops 4 bases, leaving 6 bases in between. The TCR beta CDR3 regions were amplified from the RNA transcripts. A first-round RT-PCR of the TCR CDR3 used the HTBI primer set with the Qiagen OneStep RT-PCR kit. Libraries were constructed in a second round of multiplex PCR, after which size selection and purification were performed. Sequencing of the libraries was done on an Illumina HiSeq2000 using paired-end 100 bp reads. In the paper's pipeline: Raw data were processed with SOAPnuke, discarding reads with adapters, uncalled bases, mean Phred below 15, or no exact constant-primer or identifier match. High-quality paired reads were merged with COPE v1.2.5, and unique nucleotide sequences were defined as clonotypes. MiTCR v1.1 was used to align the clonotypes against IMGT TRBV, TRBD and TRBJ reference segments. The analysis was restricted to V-J combinations with a frequency above 0.0001, which together covered 98% to 99.2% of the repertoires. The TCS score was defined as F50 (clonal expansion) divided by E x V (chaos), with BLOSUM62-based TCRdist calculated between CDR3 peptides within each V-J. Welch's t-statistics and random forest reduced some 510 V-J features to 13, which were used in a naive Bayes classifier (R e1071). TCRdb reran the public reads through fastp at Q25 and MiXCR, keeping productive beta chains. Entries are consolidated by CDR3 protein sequence, retaining the most common genes and DNA. The V and J calls shown here were made by TCRdb, not taken from the authors' results. The sample has fewer than 850,000 distinct CDR3 sequences on record, about 18% of them singletons. Clones ranked in the top ten supply roughly 15% of the sample.

This clonotype was counted between two and nine times. What this receptor recognizes is not known. It has no much larger one-base neighbor in the sample; base qualities were not kept. Graves' hyperthyroidism was defined as stable when no progression to ophthalmopathy occurred over 18 months of follow-up. Hyperthyroidism patients were newly diagnosed, had a disease duration of under 2 months, and were aged 18 to 65 years. Any patient with an uncontrolled infection, another autoimmune disease, pregnancy or lactation was excluded. Clinical symptoms, serum thyroxine and TRAb, thyroid ultrasound, and orbital computed tomography formed the basis for the diagnoses. PBMCs were separated from about 10 ml of fresh peripheral blood using Ficoll-Paque density gradient centrifugation. Total RNA was extracted with Trizol reagent, and quality was checked on an Agilent 2100 Bioanalyzer.

This TCR came from a man in his fifties with Graves' hyperthyroidism. The source material was blood. The chain is made from TRBV19 and TRBJ2-2, with the D gene not clear enough to name. The CDR3 here reads CASRGFTGELFF. Here is the DNA: TGTGCCAGTAGGGGGTTCACCGGGGAGCTGTTTTTT.